The rows below give T cell receptor beta chains drawn from one sample of a study of cytotoxic CD8 clonotypes in ibrutinib-treated CLL. Sequencing was performed with immunoSEQ multiplex PCR; in TCRdb, only in-frame clones are kept and a portion is missing. Here the sample spans nearly 50,000 clones, roughly 57% being singletons. The sequencing used PBMCs, collected after 24 months of ibrutinib treatment. All receptors come from a human donor with chronic lymphocytic leukemia. The CDR3 runs from the conserved cysteine through the conserved F or W. Each record gives: J gene, clone size, V gene, D gene, CDR3 length, CDR3 DNA, CDR3 protein. The D gene is left open where the match is weak. The size field is filled for only some rows; it gives once, few, many or a size class.

J gene: TRBJ1-2
clone size: .
V gene: TRBV27
D gene: .
CDR3 length: 16
CDR3 DNA: TGTGCCAGCAGTCCTCTCCGGGGGGCGAGCGACTATGGCTACACCTTC
CDR3 protein: CASSPLRGASDYGYTF

J gene: TRBJ2-2
clone size: .
V gene: TRBV5-1
D gene: .
CDR3 length: 14
CDR3 DNA: TGCGCCAGCAGCTTAAGGGCGAACACCGGGGAGCTGTTTTTT
CDR3 protein: CASSLRANTGELFF

J gene: TRBJ2-3
clone size: .
V gene: TRBV7-9
D gene: .
CDR3 length: 14
CDR3 DNA: TGTGCCAGCAGCTTCTCACAGAGCACAGATACGCAGTATTTT
CDR3 protein: CASSFSQSTDTQYF

J gene: TRBJ2-1
clone size: many
V gene: TRBV2
D gene: .
CDR3 length: 11
CDR3 DNA: TGTGCCAGCGGCTCCTACAATGAGCAGTTCTTC
CDR3 protein: CASGSYNEQFF

J gene: TRBJ2-1
clone size: few
V gene: TRBV6-1
D gene: TRBD2
CDR3 length: 15
CDR3 DNA: TGTGCCAGCGGGCGTGTGGGACTAGCATACAATGAGCAGTTCTTC
CDR3 protein: CASGRVGLAYNEQFF

J gene: TRBJ2-5
clone size: .
V gene: TRBV5-1
D gene: .
CDR3 length: 15
CDR3 DNA: TGCGCCAGCAGCAGGGACCCAGCGGGCCAAGAGACCCAGTACTTC
CDR3 protein: CASSRDPAGQETQYF

J gene: TRBJ1-6
clone size: .
V gene: TRBV19
D gene: TRBD1
CDR3 length: 14
CDR3 DNA: TGTGCCAGTACGGACAGGGAGGATAATTCACCCCTCCACTTT
CDR3 protein: CASTDREDNSPLHF

J gene: TRBJ1-1
clone size: .
V gene: TRBV5-6
D gene: .
CDR3 length: 13
CDR3 DNA: TGTGCCAGCAGTTCCTTCGGGGGGACTGAAGCTTTCTTT
CDR3 protein: CASSSFGGTEAFF

J gene: TRBJ1-5
clone size: .
V gene: TRBV6-1
D gene: .
CDR3 length: 15
CDR3 DNA: TGTGCCAGCAGTGTTACCTGGGACCCTGGGGTACCCCAGCATTTT
CDR3 protein: CASSVTWDPGVPQHF

J gene: TRBJ1-2
clone size: .
V gene: TRBV7-9
D gene: TRBD1
CDR3 length: 13
CDR3 DNA: TGTGCCAGCATCTTTCAGGGGGCATACGGCTACACCTTC
CDR3 protein: CASIFQGAYGYTF

J gene: TRBJ2-7
clone size: .
V gene: TRBV15
D gene: .
CDR3 length: 14
CDR3 DNA: TGTGCCACCAGCAGAGTGGCGGTTCGGGACGAGCAGTACTTC
CDR3 protein: CATSRVAVRDEQYF

J gene: TRBJ2-7
clone size: .
V gene: TRBV12-5
D gene: .
CDR3 length: 11
CDR3 DNA: TGTGCTAGTGGCCATCTTGTGGAGCAGTACTTC
CDR3 protein: CASGHLVEQYF

J gene: TRBJ2-2
clone size: .
V gene: TRBV14
D gene: TRBD1
CDR3 length: 16
CDR3 DNA: TGTGCCAGCAGCCAATACAGGGGGCGCCGGTCCGGGGAGCTGTTTTTT
CDR3 protein: CASSQYRGRRSGELFF

J gene: TRBJ1-4
clone size: few
V gene: TRBV4-1
D gene: TRBD1
CDR3 length: 17
CDR3 DNA: TGCGCCAGCAGCCAAATCCGGGACAGGGAACGGAATGAAAAACTGTTTTTT
CDR3 protein: CASSQIRDRERNEKLFF

J gene: TRBJ2-7
clone size: .
V gene: TRBV6-5
D gene: TRBD1
CDR3 length: 14
CDR3 DNA: TGTGCCAGCAAGGAGGCGACAGGGGGCTACGAGCAGTACTTC
CDR3 protein: CASKEATGGYEQYF

J gene: TRBJ1-2
clone size: .
V gene: TRBV4-1
D gene: .
CDR3 length: 13
CDR3 DNA: TGCGCCAGCAGCCCACCGGCAGACCCTGGCTACACCTTC
CDR3 protein: CASSPPADPGYTF

J gene: TRBJ2-1
clone size: few
V gene: TRBV10-1
D gene: TRBD2
CDR3 length: 14
CDR3 DNA: TGCGCCAGCATCATCGGGGGGGAATACAATGAGCAGTTCTTC
CDR3 protein: CASIIGGEYNEQFF

J gene: TRBJ2-7
clone size: .
V gene: TRBV6-1
D gene: .
CDR3 length: 13
CDR3 DNA: TGTGCCAGCAGTAGGTCGACGACCTACGAGCAGTACTTC
CDR3 protein: CASSRSTTYEQYF

J gene: TRBJ2-1
clone size: .
V gene: TRBV7-6
D gene: TRBD2
CDR3 length: 15
CDR3 DNA: TGTGCCAGCAGCTCCCGGGGGGTAGCCTACAATGAGCAGTTCTTC
CDR3 protein: CASSSRGVAYNEQFF

J gene: TRBJ2-2
clone size: once
V gene: TRBV7-6
D gene: .
CDR3 length: 15
CDR3 DNA: TGTGCCAGCAGCTTAGGGCGGGAGAACACCGGGGAGCTGTTTTTT
CDR3 protein: CASSLGRENTGELFF

J gene: TRBJ2-1
clone size: .
V gene: TRBV2
D gene: .
CDR3 length: 12
CDR3 DNA: TGTGCCAGCAGTGGGTTATACAATGAGCAGTTCTTC
CDR3 protein: CASSGLYNEQFF

J gene: TRBJ2-1
clone size: .
V gene: TRBV19
D gene: TRBD2
CDR3 length: 18
CDR3 DNA: TGTGCCAGTAGCAAGAGGGGACTAGCGGGGGGGAAGTACAATGAGCAGTTCTTC
CDR3 protein: CASSKRGLAGGKYNEQFF

J gene: TRBJ1-1
clone size: few
V gene: TRBV29-1
D gene: .
CDR3 length: 14
CDR3 DNA: TGCAGCGTTAAATCCAGGGCGCAGAACACTGAAGCTTTCTTT
CDR3 protein: CSVKSRAQNTEAFF

J gene: TRBJ1-2
clone size: large
V gene: TRBV12-5
D gene: .
CDR3 length: 13
CDR3 DNA: TGTGCTAGTGGTTTGTCGGCAGGGCAAGGCTACACCTTC
CDR3 protein: CASGLSAGQGYTF

J gene: TRBJ2-3
clone size: .
V gene: TRBV6-5
D gene: .
CDR3 length: 15
CDR3 DNA: TGTGCCACTAACGGGAGGGGGCCCGCCACAGATACGCAGTATTTT
CDR3 protein: CATNGRGPATDTQYF

J gene: TRBJ2-5
clone size: few
V gene: TRBV4-2
D gene: .
CDR3 length: 14
CDR3 DNA: TGTGCCAGCAGCCAAGACAGGGGAGGAGAGACCCAGTACTTC
CDR3 protein: CASSQDRGGETQYF

J gene: TRBJ1-3
clone size: few
V gene: TRBV5-6
D gene: .
CDR3 length: 15
CDR3 DNA: TGTGCCAGCAGCTTGGAGGCCTTCTCTGGAAACACCATATATTTT
CDR3 protein: CASSLEAFSGNTIYF

J gene: TRBJ2-3
clone size: few
V gene: TRBV5-4
D gene: TRBD1
CDR3 length: 15
CDR3 DNA: TGTGCCAGCAGAAAGGACAGGGGGCTAGGAGATACGCAGTATTTT
CDR3 protein: CASRKDRGLGDTQYF

J gene: TRBJ2-5
clone size: .
V gene: TRBV5-1
D gene: TRBD1
CDR3 length: 13
CDR3 DNA: TGCGCCAGCAGCTGGCAGGGGGTAGAGACCCAGTACTTC
CDR3 protein: CASSWQGVETQYF

J gene: TRBJ1-4
clone size: .
V gene: TRBV29-1
D gene: TRBD1
CDR3 length: 14
CDR3 DNA: TGCAGCGTGGGACAGGGGGCGCCCCGGGAAAAACTGTTTTTT
CDR3 protein: CSVGQGAPREKLFF

J gene: TRBJ2-5
clone size: few
V gene: TRBV7-7
D gene: TRBD1
CDR3 length: 15
CDR3 DNA: TGTGCTAGCAGCTCAGGACAGGAGTACCAAGAGACCCAGTACTTC
CDR3 protein: CASSSGQEYQETQYF

J gene: TRBJ1-1
clone size: .
V gene: TRBV7-8
D gene: .
CDR3 length: 13
CDR3 DNA: TGTGCCAGCAGCTTAAGTATAATGGGAGAAGCTTTCTTT
CDR3 protein: CASSLSIMGEAFF

J gene: TRBJ1-6
clone size: .
V gene: TRBV6-1
D gene: .
CDR3 length: 16
CDR3 DNA: TGTGCCAGCAGTGAACTTCGGACAGTCTATAATTCACCCCTCCACTTT
CDR3 protein: CASSELRTVYNSPLHF

J gene: TRBJ2-3
clone size: .
V gene: TRBV6-5
D gene: TRBD1
CDR3 length: 15
CDR3 DNA: TGTGCCAGCAGTTGGATTACAGGGGGAGTAGATACGCAGTATTTT
CDR3 protein: CASSWITGGVDTQYF

J gene: TRBJ2-5
clone size: .
V gene: TRBV7-9
D gene: .
CDR3 length: 11
CDR3 DNA: TGTGCCAGCAGCAAGGGAGAGACCCAGTACTTC
CDR3 protein: CASSKGETQYF

J gene: TRBJ2-7
clone size: few
V gene: TRBV5-1
D gene: .
CDR3 length: 11
CDR3 DNA: TGCGCCAGCAGCGGGGGATACGAGCAGTACTTC
CDR3 protein: CASSGGYEQYF

J gene: TRBJ2-1
clone size: few
V gene: TRBV10-3
D gene: .
CDR3 length: 13
CDR3 DNA: TGTGCCGCCCAGTTAGACGCCTACAATGAGCAGTTCTTC
CDR3 protein: CAAQLDAYNEQFF

J gene: TRBJ1-1
clone size: .
V gene: TRBV13
D gene: .
CDR3 length: 15
CDR3 DNA: TGTGCCAGCAGCTTAGCGGGGGGCGCGGGCACTGAAGCTTTCTTT
CDR3 protein: CASSLAGGAGTEAFF

J gene: TRBJ2-7
clone size: .
V gene: TRBV19
D gene: .
CDR3 length: 14
CDR3 DNA: TGTGCCAGTAGTCCACAGGGGGGGACTTACGAGCAGTACTTC
CDR3 protein: CASSPQGGTYEQYF

J gene: TRBJ1-2
clone size: .
V gene: TRBV12-2
D gene: .
CDR3 length: 12
CDR3 DNA: TGTGCAAGTCGCTTTGGGTTCCCTGGCTACACCTTC
CDR3 protein: CASRFGFPGYTF

J gene: TRBJ2-7
clone size: .
V gene: TRBV5-1
D gene: TRBD1
CDR3 length: 15
CDR3 DNA: TGCGCCAGCAGCTTGGAAAGGGGGCCCACCTACGAGCAGTACTTC
CDR3 protein: CASSLERGPTYEQYF

J gene: TRBJ1-1
clone size: .
V gene: TRBV2
D gene: .
CDR3 length: 13
CDR3 DNA: TGTGCCAGCAGTGAATTTAGGGACACCAGGGCTTTCTTT
CDR3 protein: CASSEFRDTRAFF

J gene: TRBJ1-1
clone size: .
V gene: TRBV4-1
D gene: .
CDR3 length: 16
CDR3 DNA: TGCGCCAGCAGCCAAGATTCTGGCAGGGTGCGAACTGAAGCTTTCTTT
CDR3 protein: CASSQDSGRVRTEAFF

J gene: TRBJ1-5
clone size: few
V gene: TRBV2
D gene: .
CDR3 length: 13
CDR3 DNA: TGTGCCAGCAGTGAAGATGGGGATCAGCCCCAGCATTTT
CDR3 protein: CASSEDGDQPQHF

J gene: TRBJ1-2
clone size: .
V gene: TRBV19
D gene: .
CDR3 length: 12
CDR3 DNA: TGTGCCAGTGGGGATCCCCCTTATGGCTACACCTTC
CDR3 protein: CASGDPPYGYTF

J gene: TRBJ1-4
clone size: .
V gene: TRBV12-5
D gene: TRBD1
CDR3 length: 17
CDR3 DNA: TGTGCTAGTGGTTTGGTACGGTTCAGGACAGGGTATGAAAAACTGTTTTTT
CDR3 protein: CASGLVRFRTGYEKLFF

J gene: TRBJ2-1
clone size: few
V gene: TRBV5-1
D gene: TRBD2
CDR3 length: 14
CDR3 DNA: TGCGCCAGCAGCTCCGGCGCTAGCGGCAATGAGCAGTTCTTC
CDR3 protein: CASSSGASGNEQFF

J gene: TRBJ2-3
clone size: .
V gene: TRBV5-4
D gene: .
CDR3 length: 16
CDR3 DNA: TGTGCCAGCAGCCTGGGGGCACTTCCCAGCACAGATACGCAGTATTTT
CDR3 protein: CASSLGALPSTDTQYF

J gene: TRBJ2-3
clone size: .
V gene: TRBV10-2
D gene: TRBD1
CDR3 length: 14
CDR3 DNA: TGCGCCAGCGCTACAACAGGGGGCGCGGATACGCAGTATTTT
CDR3 protein: CASATTGGADTQYF

J gene: TRBJ1-1
clone size: .
V gene: TRBV6-1
D gene: .
CDR3 length: 14
CDR3 DNA: TGTGCCAGCGGACATTTGGGGATGAACACTGAAGCTTTCTTT
CDR3 protein: CASGHLGMNTEAFF

J gene: TRBJ1-4
clone size: many
V gene: TRBV4-1
D gene: .
CDR3 length: 14
CDR3 DNA: TGCGCCAGCAGCCAAACCTGGACCGCAGAAAAACTGTTTTTT
CDR3 protein: CASSQTWTAEKLFF

J gene: TRBJ1-5
clone size: once
V gene: TRBV12-5
D gene: .
CDR3 length: 14
CDR3 DNA: TGTGCTAGTGGTTTGGGCCTTATAAATCAGCCCCAGCATTTT
CDR3 protein: CASGLGLINQPQHF